These 15 T cell receptor beta chains originate from one sample sequenced in a study of T cell responses to AZD1222 COVID-19 vaccine. The repertoire was sequenced with immunoSEQ multiplex PCR; TCRdb's copy has only in-frame clones and lacks some. This sample has tens of thousands of clones, with 88% found just once. This specimen consisted of peripheral blood, obtained on day 0 of AZD1222 vaccination. These TCRs come from an adult in good health.

This clone was recorded once. The chain links TRBV5-1 to TRBJ2-3; D perhaps matches TRBD2 (5 bases). This CDR3 is built from 14 residues. V was pared by 0 bases and J by 0 bases, with 5 bases between. Germline CDR1 and CDR2: SGHRS and YFSETQ. The CDR3 nucleotides read TGCGCCAGCAGCTTGGGCGGGAGCACAGATACGCAGTATTTT. This translates into CASSLGGSTDTQYF.

The chain employs TRBV14 and TRBJ2-7; D is ambiguous. There are 12 residues in the CDR3. CDR1 and CDR2 from the germline V gene are SGHDN and FVKESK. Trimming left V 5 bases short and J 4 bases short, with 9 bases between. The CDR3 here is CASSGALYEQYF. The CDR3 nucleotides read TGTGCCAGCAGCGGAGCCCTGTACGAGCAGTACTTC.

This clone appeared once. The chain employs TRBV21-1 and TRBJ2-2. TRBV21-1 is termed a pseudogene. The CDR3 is 16 residues long. DNA for the CDR3: TGTGCCAGCAGCAAATGGAAGTTAGCGAACACCGGGGAGCTGTTTTTT. As protein: CASSKWKLANTGELFF.

This clone was seen more than once but under ten times. This chain links TRBV24-1 with TRBJ2-1; 8 nucleotides match TRBD2. Germline values: CDR1 KGHDR, CDR2 SFDVKD. CDR3 size: 17 residues. Trimming took 4 bases from V and 5 from J; bases not matched to a gene: 12. As DNA, the CDR3 is TGTGCCACCAGTGACCAATCCGTAGCGGGACTAAACAATGAGCAGTTCTTC. It translates to CATSDQSVAGLNNEQFF.

The chain has TRBV5-1 and TRBJ2-1; perhaps D is TRBD1 or TRBD2 (7 bases each). The CDR3 covers 15 residues. The V end lost 4 bases, the J end lost 0 bases, and 11 bases lay between the germline ends. From germline, CDR1 is SGHRS and CDR2 YFSETQ. CDR3 DNA sequence: TGCGCCAGCAGCCCAGGGGGGGACTCCTACAATGAGCAGTTCTTC. Its translation is CASSPGGDSYNEQFF.

This chain joins TRBV7-3 and TRBJ2-2; D ambiguous. Trimming shortened V by 3 bases and J by 2 bases, and 4 bases separated the two germline ends. Germline V gene data show CDR1 as SGHTA and CDR2 as FQGTGA. The CDR3 has 13 amino acids. The CDR3 coding sequence is TGTGCCAGCAGCTTTAGCAACACCGGGGAGCTGTTTTTT. Its protein product is CASSFSNTGELFF.

The chain links TRBV10-3 to TRBJ1-1, with TRBD1 matching over 8 bases. Germline V lookup: CDR1 ENHRY, CDR2 SYGVKD. This CDR3 contains 15 residues. J lost 1 base, V lost 6 bases, and 7 bases had no gene match. The CDR3 protein is CAIRDQGAGNTEAFF. CDR3 nucleotides: TGTGCCATCAGGGACCAGGGGGCTGGGAACACTGAAGCTTTCTTT.

Regarding this clone: A junction end diverges from the germline sequence, so it may reflect a read error. This CDR3 is CSVEATQEAQYF. CDR3 nucleotide sequence: TGCAGCGTTGAGGCGACGCAAGAGGCCCAGTACTTC. This chain links TRBV29-1 with TRBJ2-5; D gene uncertain. CDR1 SQVTM and CDR2 ANQGSEA come from the germline V gene. There are 12 residues in the CDR3.

The chain links TRBV28 to TRBJ2-2; a weak D match, TRBD1 (5 bases). Germline CDR1 MDHEN, CDR2 SYDVKM. V lost 3 bases to trimming and J lost 6 bases, with 11 bases between them. The CDR3 loop spans 14 amino acids. CDR3 loop: CASSLGQASGELFF. CDR3 DNA: TGTGCCAGCAGTTTGGGGCAGGCGTCCGGGGAGCTGTTTTTT.

This chain uses TRBV29-1 with TRBJ2-1; TRBD1 agrees at 7 bases. After removal of 8 bases from V and 2 bases from J, the junction contained 9 bases not matched to a gene. The CDR3 extends over 14 amino acids. The germline V gene has CDR1 SQVTM and CDR2 ANQGSEA. In DNA, the CDR3 is TGCAGCTACACCGGGACAGCCACCTACAATGAGCAGTTCTTC. Its protein is CSYTGTATYNEQFF.

The chain carries TRBV28 and TRBJ1-2; 9 nucleotides agree with TRBD1. Germline trimming cut 6 bases from V and 4 bases from J; bases unmatched to any gene: 6. This CDR3 is built from 14 residues. Germline-derived CDR1 and CDR2 are MDHEN and SYDVKM. DNA for the CDR3: TGTGCCAGCAGGCCGACAGGGGGTCTCTATGGCTACACCTTC. Its protein is CASRPTGGLYGYTF.

The chain recombines TRBV6-5 with TRBJ2-7, with TRBD2 matching over 8 bases. The length of the CDR3 is 14 residues. V gave up 6 bases and J gave up 4 bases; unmatched junction bases: 8. From germline, CDR1 is MNHEY and CDR2 SVGAGI. CDR3 sequence reads: CASSVPGLGYEQYF. The DNA of the CDR3 is TGTGCCAGCAGCGTGCCGGGACTAGGGTACGAGCAGTACTTC.

The chain is built from TRBV19 and TRBJ2-1, with 7 positions matching TRBD2. J lost 8 bases, V lost 2 bases, and 6 bases had no gene match. The CDR3 runs 14 residues. CDR1 and CDR2 (germline): LNHDA, SQIVND (reference sequence). The CDR3 bases are TGTGCCAGTAGTATATTTTTTGGGGGGGATGAGCAGTTCTTC. Its translation is CASSIFFGGDEQFF.

CDR3 amino acids: CASSETSALNQPQHF. The CDR3 bases are TGTGCCAGCAGTGAGACGTCCGCTCTCAATCAGCCCCAGCATTTT. The rearrangement uses TRBV2 and TRBJ1-5; D unclear. The germline V gene has CDR1 SNHLY and CDR2 FYNNEI. The germline V and J ends were trimmed by 3 bases and 3 bases, with 12 bases remaining between them. The CDR3 sequence is 15 residues long.

This chain uses TRBV28 with TRBJ1-4; D gene unclear. Germline-derived CDR1 and CDR2 are MDHEN and SYDVKM. This CDR3 is built from 14 residues. V was pared by 1 base and J by 8 bases, with 11 bases between. CDR3 in DNA: TGTGCCAGCAGTTTATCCCAAAGGTGGGAAAAACTGTTTTTT. This translates into CASSLSQRWEKLFF.